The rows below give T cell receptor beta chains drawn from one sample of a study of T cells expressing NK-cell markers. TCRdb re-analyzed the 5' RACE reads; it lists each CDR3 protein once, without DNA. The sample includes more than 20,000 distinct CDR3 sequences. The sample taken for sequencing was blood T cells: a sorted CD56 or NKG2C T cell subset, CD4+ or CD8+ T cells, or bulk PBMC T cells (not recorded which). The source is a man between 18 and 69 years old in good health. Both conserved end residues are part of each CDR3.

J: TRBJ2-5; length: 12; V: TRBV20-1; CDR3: CSATSGWETQYF
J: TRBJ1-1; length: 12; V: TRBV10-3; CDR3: CAATPGYTEAFF
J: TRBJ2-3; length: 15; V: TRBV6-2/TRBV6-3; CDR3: CASSPLGLSKATQYF
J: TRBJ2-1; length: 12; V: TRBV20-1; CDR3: CSAPSLGNEQFF
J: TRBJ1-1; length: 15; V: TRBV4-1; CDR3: CASTYGGTANTEAFF
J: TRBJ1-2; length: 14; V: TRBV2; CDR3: CASTRNAVNYGYTF
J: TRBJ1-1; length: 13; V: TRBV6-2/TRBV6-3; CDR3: CASSYSEQAEAFF
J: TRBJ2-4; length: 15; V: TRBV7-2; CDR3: CASSQTSGRVNIQYF
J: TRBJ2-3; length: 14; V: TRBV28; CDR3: CASSPDRVTDTQYF
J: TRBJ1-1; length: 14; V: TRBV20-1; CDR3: CSARPGQGLSEAFF
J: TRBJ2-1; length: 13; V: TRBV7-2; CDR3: CASSLGRWNEQFF
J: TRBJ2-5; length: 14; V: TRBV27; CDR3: CATQGLAGVETQYF
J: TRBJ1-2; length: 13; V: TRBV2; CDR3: CASTPGLRYGYTF
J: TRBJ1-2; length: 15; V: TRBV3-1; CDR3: CASSQDVGGSYGYTF
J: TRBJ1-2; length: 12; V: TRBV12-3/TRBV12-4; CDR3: CASRPSGVRYTF
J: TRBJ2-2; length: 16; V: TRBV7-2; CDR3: CASSSLGVTNTGELFF
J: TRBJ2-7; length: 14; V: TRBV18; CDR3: CASSTTRGSYEQYF
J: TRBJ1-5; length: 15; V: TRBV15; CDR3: CATSGGEGGNQPQHF
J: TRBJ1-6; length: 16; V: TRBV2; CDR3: CASSEAQGDGNSPLHF
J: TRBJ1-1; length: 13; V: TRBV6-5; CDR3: CASSYRGLGKAFF
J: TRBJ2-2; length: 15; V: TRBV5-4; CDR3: CASRFMGQPTGELFF
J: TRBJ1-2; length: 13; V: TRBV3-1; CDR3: CASSRGAIYGYTF
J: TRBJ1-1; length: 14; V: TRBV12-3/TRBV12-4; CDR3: CASSLGQLNTEAFF
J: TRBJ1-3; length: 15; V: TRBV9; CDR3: CASSAGQSSGNTIYF